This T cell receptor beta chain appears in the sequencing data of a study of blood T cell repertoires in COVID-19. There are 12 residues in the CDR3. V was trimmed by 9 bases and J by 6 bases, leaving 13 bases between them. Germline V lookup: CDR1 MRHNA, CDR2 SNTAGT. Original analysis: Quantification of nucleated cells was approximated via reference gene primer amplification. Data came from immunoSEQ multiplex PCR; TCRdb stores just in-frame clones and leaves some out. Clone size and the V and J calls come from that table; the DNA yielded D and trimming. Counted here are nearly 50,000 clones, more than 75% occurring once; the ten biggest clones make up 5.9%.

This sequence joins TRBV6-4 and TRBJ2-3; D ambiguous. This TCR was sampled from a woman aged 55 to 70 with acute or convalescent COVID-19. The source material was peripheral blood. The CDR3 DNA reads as TGTGCCAGACACGGTCTAGAGGATACGCAGTATTTT. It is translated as CARHGLEDTQYF.